Below are 4 T cell receptor beta chains sequenced from a single sample in a study of cytotoxic CD8 clonotypes in ibrutinib-treated CLL. Data came from immunoSEQ multiplex PCR; TCRdb stores just in-frame clones and leaves some out. The sample consists of more than 200,000 clones, 70% of them appearing once. The sequences come from PBMCs, collected after 24 months of ibrutinib treatment. These receptors originate from a human donor with chronic lymphocytic leukemia.

This chain uses TRBV5-1 with TRBJ1-4; 7 nucleotides align to TRBD1. Germline assignment: CDR1 SGHRS and CDR2 YFSETQ. This CDR3 has 14 amino acids. J was trimmed by 3 bases and V by 4 bases; bases with no gene match: 3. The DNA of the CDR3 is TGCGCCAGCAGCCCTGGGACAGCTAATGAAAAACTGTTTTTT. The encoded protein is CASSPGTANEKLFF. The variable domain in full, completed from reference TRBV5-1 and TRBJ1-4, reads KAGVTQTPRYLIKTRGQQVTLSCSPISGHRSVSWYQQTPGQGLQFLFEYFSETQRNKGNFPGRFSGRQFSNSRSEMNVSTLELGDSALYLCASSPGTANEKLFFGSGTQLSVL.

This chain links TRBV5-1 with TRBJ2-1; 12 bases fit TRBD1. V shed 4 bases, J shed 2 bases, and the junction held 1 base outside the gene matches. Germline V CDR1 and CDR2: SGHRS, YFSETQ. This CDR3 comprises 15 residues. CDR3 sequence: CASSGTGGAYNEQFF. The DNA of the CDR3 is TGCGCCAGCAGCGGGACAGGGGGCGCCTACAATGAGCAGTTCTTC.

The rearrangement joins TRBV7-3 to TRBJ2-7; tentative D call: TRBD2 (5 bases). Trimming left V 2 bases short and J 5 bases short, with 10 bases between. The CDR3 has 13 amino acids. The germline V gene has CDR1 SGHTA and CDR2 FQGTGA. DNA for the CDR3: TGTGCCAGCAGCTTAGGATACGGGAACGAGCAGTACTTC. Protein sequence: CASSLGYGNEQYF. Full variable domain (remainder filled in from reference TRBV7-3 and TRBJ2-7): GAGVSQTPSNKVTEKGKYVELRCDPISGHTALYWYRQSLGQGPEFLIYFQGTGAADDSGLPNDRFFAVRPEGSVSTLKIQRTERGDSAVYLCASSLGYGNEQYFGPGTRLTVT.

Only a few counts were recorded for this clone. The rearrangement joins TRBV6-4 to TRBJ1-2; possible D gene TRBD1, 6 bases. The V end was cut by 5 bases, the J end by 7 bases, with 14 bases between. The CDR3 extends over 13 amino acids. Germline values: CDR1 MRHNA, CDR2 SNTAGT. CDR3 nucleotides: TGTGCCAGCAGTCCAGAGCAGGGGTTTGGCTACACCTTC. This sequence encodes CASSPEQGFGYTF.